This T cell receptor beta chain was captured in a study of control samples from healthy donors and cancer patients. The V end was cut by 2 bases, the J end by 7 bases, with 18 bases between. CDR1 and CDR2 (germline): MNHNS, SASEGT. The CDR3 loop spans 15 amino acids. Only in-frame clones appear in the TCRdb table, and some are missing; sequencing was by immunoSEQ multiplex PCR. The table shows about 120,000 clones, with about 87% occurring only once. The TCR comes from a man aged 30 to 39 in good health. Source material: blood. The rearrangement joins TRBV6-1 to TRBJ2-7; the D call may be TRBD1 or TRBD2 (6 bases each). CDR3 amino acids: CASSEKGGGLAEQYF. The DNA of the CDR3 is TGTGCCAGCAGTGAAAAGGGGGGAGGACTGGCTGAGCAGTACTTC.